This T cell receptor (beta chain) was sequenced in a study of CD8 T cells in ankylosing spondylitis. Whole-study results and caveats: Previous work reported some of these motif variants in the synovial fluid and blood of reactive arthritis.

This CDR3 spans 12 amino acids. Germline V gene sequence: CDR1 DFQATT, CDR2 SNEGSKA (reference sequence). The junction had 4 bases not matched to a gene; V was cut back by 5 bases and J by 6 bases. Making use of molecular barcodes, quantitative 5'-RACE generated TCR beta libraries. MiXCR, applied by TCRdb to the 5' RACE reads, yields one record per CDR3 protein. The sample includes 150,000 to 200,000 distinct CDR3 sequences, more than 9% of them seen just once. This clonotype was counted between two and nine times. No antigen is known for it. The sequence derives from a male donor with ankylosing spondylitis or in good health (not recorded which). Sequencing used blood, either unsorted or a sorted T cell fraction (not recorded which). The chain carries TRBV20-1 and TRBJ2-3, with 8 bases identical to TRBD1. CDR3 residues: CSAYTGGDTQYF. CDR3 in DNA: TGCAGTGCTTATACAGGGGGGGATACGCAGTATTTT.